The present entry profiles one T cell receptor (beta chain) with its context. Treatment denoted: over 15 received Ad26.COV2.S at low or high dose, single or two shots; five or six received placebo; per-sample allocation not given. Samples analyzed were those drawn on day 63 after the first vaccine or placebo injection. Measured with immunoSEQ multiplex PCR; TCRdb has only the in-frame clones, and not every one. Counted here are some 420,000 clones, approximately 88% occurring once; the ten biggest clones make up about 3.6%. This sample is part of a study of Ad26.COV2.S vaccination and SARS-CoV-2 variants. Germline V CDR1 and CDR2: SGDLS, YYNGEE. The CDR3 loop spans 16 amino acids. The trim removed 0 bases at V and 6 bases at J, leaving 5 bases unmatched.

This receptor was identified in a person between 18 and 60 years old who received the Ad26.COV2.S COVID-19 vaccine or a placebo. The chain employs TRBV9 and TRBJ2-3, with TRBD2 matching over 12 bases. Sequences were derived from peripheral blood, sampled in a trial of Ad26.COV2.S vaccine versus placebo. The DNA of the CDR3 is TGTGCCAGCAGCGTAGCTAGCGGGGGGGCGGCTGATACGCAGTATTTT. Translated, it gives CASSVASGGAADTQYF. Full variable domain (missing parts from reference TRBV9 and TRBJ2-3): DSGVTQTPKHLITATGQRVTLRCSPRSGDLSVYWYQQSLDQGLQFLIQYYNGEERAKGNILERFSAQQFPDLHSELNLSSLELGDSALYFCASSVASGGAADTQYFGPGTRLTVL.